The present T cell receptor beta chain was sequenced within a study of T cells in Graves' hyperthyroidism and ophthalmopathy. Researchers took RNA transcripts and amplified the TCR beta CDR3 regions from them. A first-round RT-PCR of the TCR CDR3 used the HTBI primer set. TCRdb re-called the multiplex PCR reads with MiXCR, one entry per CDR3 protein. In the table there are roughly 170,000 distinct CDR3 sequences, about 9.4% of which are singletons. Points from the study as a whole: A model of 13 V-J features distinguished ophthalmopathy from stable hyperthyroidism. Before onset, ophthalmopathy was predicted by the model a median about six months earlier. Also found in blood were most expanded thyroid clonotypes above 0.001.

Clinical symptoms, serum thyroxine and TRAb, thyroid ultrasound and orbital computed tomography were used for the diagnoses. In regard to this clonotype: Antigen: not known.

The CDR3 consists of 15 residues. The germline V gene has CDR1 LNHDA and CDR2 SQIVND (reference sequence). The germline V and J ends were trimmed by 3 bases and 0 bases, with 12 bases remaining between them. The sequencing sample was made of blood. The chain has TRBV19 and TRBJ2-7; maybe TRBD2 (6 bases). The source of this sequence is a woman under 30 with Graves' hyperthyroidism that later progressed to Graves' ophthalmopathy. The CDR3 sequence is CASSILDGSSYEQYF. CDR3 nucleotide sequence: TGTGCCAGTAGTATTCTGGACGGGAGCTCCTACGAGCAGTACTTC.